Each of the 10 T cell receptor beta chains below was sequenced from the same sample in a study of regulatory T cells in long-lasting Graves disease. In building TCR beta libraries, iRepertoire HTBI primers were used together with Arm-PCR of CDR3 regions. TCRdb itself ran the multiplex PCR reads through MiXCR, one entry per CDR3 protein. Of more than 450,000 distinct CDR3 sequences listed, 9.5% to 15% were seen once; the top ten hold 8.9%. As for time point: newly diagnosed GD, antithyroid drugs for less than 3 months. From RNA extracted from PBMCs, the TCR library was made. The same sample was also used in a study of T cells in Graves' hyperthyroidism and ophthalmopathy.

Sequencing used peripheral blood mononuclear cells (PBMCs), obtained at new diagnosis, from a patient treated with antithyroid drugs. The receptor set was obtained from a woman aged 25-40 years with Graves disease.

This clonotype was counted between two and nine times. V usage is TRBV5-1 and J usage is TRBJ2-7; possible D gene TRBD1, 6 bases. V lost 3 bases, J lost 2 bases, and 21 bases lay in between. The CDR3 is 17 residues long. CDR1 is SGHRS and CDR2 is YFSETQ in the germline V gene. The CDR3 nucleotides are TGCGCCAGCAGCTCAGGCACTAACCGGGACACTACCTACGAGCAGTACTTC. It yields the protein CASSSGTNRDTTYEQYF.

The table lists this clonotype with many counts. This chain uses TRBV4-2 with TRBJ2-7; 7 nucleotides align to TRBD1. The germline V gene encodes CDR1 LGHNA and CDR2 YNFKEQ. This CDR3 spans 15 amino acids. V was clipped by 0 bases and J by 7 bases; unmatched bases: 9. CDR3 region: CASSQDKTGAREQYF. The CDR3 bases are TGTGCCAGCAGCCAAGATAAAACAGGGGCACGGGAGCAGTACTTC.

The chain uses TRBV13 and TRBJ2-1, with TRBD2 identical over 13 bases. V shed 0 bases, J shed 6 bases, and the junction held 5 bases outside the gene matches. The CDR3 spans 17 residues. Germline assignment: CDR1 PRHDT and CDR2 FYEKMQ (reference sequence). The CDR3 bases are TGTGCCAGCAGCTTAGGCCCCCGGACTAGCGGGAGCAATGAGCAGTTCTTC. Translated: CASSLGPRTSGSNEQFF.

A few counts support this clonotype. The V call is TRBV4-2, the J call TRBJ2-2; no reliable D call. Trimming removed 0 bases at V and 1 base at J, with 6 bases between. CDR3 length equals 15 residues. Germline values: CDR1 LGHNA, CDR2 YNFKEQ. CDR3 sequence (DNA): TGTGCCAGCAGCCAAGAATGGCGGAACACCGGGGAGCTGTTTTTT. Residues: CASSQEWRNTGELFF.

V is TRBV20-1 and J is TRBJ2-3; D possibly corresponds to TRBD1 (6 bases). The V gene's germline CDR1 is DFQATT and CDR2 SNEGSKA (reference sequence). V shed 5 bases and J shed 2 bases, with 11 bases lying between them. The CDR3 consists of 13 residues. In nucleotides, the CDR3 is TGCAGTGCTGAGGGACATATCACAGATACGCAGTATTTT. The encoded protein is CSAEGHITDTQYF.

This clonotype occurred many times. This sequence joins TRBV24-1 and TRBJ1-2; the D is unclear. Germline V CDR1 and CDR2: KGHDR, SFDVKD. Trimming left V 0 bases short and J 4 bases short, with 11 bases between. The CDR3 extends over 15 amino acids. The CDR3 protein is CATSDLLRIIYGYTF. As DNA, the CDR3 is TGTGCCACCAGTGATTTGTTACGGATTATCTATGGCTACACCTTC.

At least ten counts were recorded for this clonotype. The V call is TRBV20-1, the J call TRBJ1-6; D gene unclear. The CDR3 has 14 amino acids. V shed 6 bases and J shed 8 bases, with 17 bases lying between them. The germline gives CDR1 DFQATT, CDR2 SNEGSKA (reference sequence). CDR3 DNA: TGCAGTGCGTCCCCCAGTTCTTTTGATTCACCCCTCCACTTT. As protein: CSASPSSFDSPLHF.

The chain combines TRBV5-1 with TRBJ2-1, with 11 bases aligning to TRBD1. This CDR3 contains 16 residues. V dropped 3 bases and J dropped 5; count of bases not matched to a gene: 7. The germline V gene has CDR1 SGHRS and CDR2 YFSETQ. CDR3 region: CASSSRTGGGDNEQFF. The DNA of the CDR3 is TGCGCCAGCAGCTCCCGGACAGGGGGCGGGGACAATGAGCAGTTCTTC.

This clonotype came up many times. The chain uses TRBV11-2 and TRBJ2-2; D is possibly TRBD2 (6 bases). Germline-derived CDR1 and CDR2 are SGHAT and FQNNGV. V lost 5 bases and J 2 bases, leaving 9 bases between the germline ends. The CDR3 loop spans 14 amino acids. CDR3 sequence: CASSPGVNTGELFF. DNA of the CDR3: TGTGCCAGCAGCCCGGGGGTAAACACCGGGGAGCTGTTTTTT.

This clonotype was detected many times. CDR3 loop: CATSRDTSGTQETQYF. CDR3 sequence (DNA): TGTGCCACCAGCAGAGATACTAGCGGGACGCAAGAGACCCAGTACTTC. V usage is TRBV15 and J usage is TRBJ2-5; TRBD2 matches 10 bases. With 0 bases clipped from V and 2 bases from J, the junction kept 3 bases outside the gene matches. CDR3 length equals 16 residues. CDR1 and CDR2 (germline): LNHNV, YYDKDF (reference sequence).